A selection of T cell receptor beta chains follows, all from one sample in a study of T-cell memory formation after mild COVID-19. TCRdb recomputed calls from the 5' RACE reads with MiXCR, one row per CDR3 protein. Of 450,000 or so distinct CDR3 sequences listed, 20% are singletons. The sequencing input was PBMCs or a T cell subset sorted from them (not recorded which). The receptors were sampled from an adult woman who had mild COVID-19 (a few samples of this study predate the infection). Cell type and time point are not known. Each CDR3 is given with its conserved first and last residue. Each record gives: D gene, J gene, clone size, V gene, CDR3 DNA, CDR3 protein. D genes are given only for firm matches. The size of a clone is reported for some rows only, either as once, few or many, or as a class for expanded clones.

d_gene: -
j_gene: TRBJ1-5
abundance: -
v_gene: TRBV20-1
CDR3nt: TGCAGTGCTAGAGATGGAAGAGAAGGTGCAAGTCAGCCCCAGCATTTT
CDR3aa: CSARDGREGASQPQHF

d_gene: TRBD1
j_gene: TRBJ1-2
abundance: few
v_gene: TRBV3-1
CDR3nt: TGTGCCAGCAGCCCATACAGGGGTACTAACTATGGCTACACCTTC
CDR3aa: CASSPYRGTNYGYTF

d_gene: -
j_gene: TRBJ1-5
abundance: -
v_gene: TRBV6-5
CDR3nt: TGTGCCAGCAGTTTCCTCCCTGGGGGTCCCGATCAGCCCCAGCATTTT
CDR3aa: CASSFLPGGPDQPQHF

d_gene: -
j_gene: TRBJ2-1
abundance: few
v_gene: TRBV6-2/TRBV6-3
CDR3nt: TGTGCCAGCCGATTCTGGGGAGGGAGGGGGAGCTCCTACAATGAGCAGTTCTTC
CDR3aa: CASRFWGGRGSSYNEQFF

d_gene: -
j_gene: TRBJ2-4
abundance: few
v_gene: TRBV6-1
CDR3nt: TGTGCCAGCAGTGAAACTAGTGAGGGAAGGGGGTACTTC
CDR3aa: CASSETSEGRGYF

d_gene: -
j_gene: TRBJ2-1
abundance: -
v_gene: TRBV28
CDR3nt: TGTGCCAGCAGCCCCGCCGGACTGAACAATGAGCAGTTCTTC
CDR3aa: CASSPAGLNNEQFF

d_gene: TRBD1
j_gene: TRBJ1-2
abundance: -
v_gene: TRBV15
CDR3nt: TGTGCCACCAGCAGCTCCGGGACAGGGGTGGGAGATGGCTACACCTTC
CDR3aa: CATSSSGTGVGDGYTF

d_gene: -
j_gene: TRBJ2-2
abundance: few
v_gene: TRBV2
CDR3nt: TGTGCCAGCAGTGAAGCGGGTTCGAACACCGGGGAGCTGTTTTTT
CDR3aa: CASSEAGSNTGELFF

d_gene: TRBD2
j_gene: TRBJ2-1
abundance: -
v_gene: TRBV24-1
CDR3nt: TGTGCCACCAGTCTAGGGACTAGCGGGTTCAATGAGCAGTTCTTC
CDR3aa: CATSLGTSGFNEQFF

d_gene: -
j_gene: TRBJ2-1
abundance: -
v_gene: TRBV11-2
CDR3nt: TGTGCCAGCAGCTCCTCTTTCGGAAACTACAATGAGCAGTTCTTC
CDR3aa: CASSSSFGNYNEQFF

d_gene: TRBD2
j_gene: TRBJ2-7
abundance: few
v_gene: TRBV2
CDR3nt: TGTGCCAGCACCGGGACTAGCGTCTACGAGCAGTACTTC
CDR3aa: CASTGTSVYEQYF

d_gene: TRBD1
j_gene: TRBJ2-7
abundance: -
v_gene: TRBV20-1
CDR3nt: TGCAGTGCTAGAGCGACAGGGTTCGGCGAGCAGTACTTC
CDR3aa: CSARATGFGEQYF

d_gene: -
j_gene: TRBJ2-1
abundance: -
v_gene: TRBV27
CDR3nt: TGTGCCAGCAGTTGGAACAGTAACAATGAGCAGTTCTTC
CDR3aa: CASSWNSNNEQFF

d_gene: TRBD1
j_gene: TRBJ2-7
abundance: -
v_gene: TRBV5-1
CDR3nt: TGCGCCAGCAGCTTATTGGGACAGAATAACGAGCAGTACTTC
CDR3aa: CASSLLGQNNEQYF

d_gene: TRBD2
j_gene: TRBJ2-5
abundance: -
v_gene: TRBV14
CDR3nt: TGTGCCAGCAGCCATGCATTCGGGGGGCAAGAGACCCAGTACTTC
CDR3aa: CASSHAFGGQETQYF

d_gene: TRBD1
j_gene: TRBJ1-1
abundance: few
v_gene: TRBV6-5
CDR3nt: TGTGCCAGCGTCCCCGACAGGGGGTTCGCTGAAGCTTTCTTT
CDR3aa: CASVPDRGFAEAFF

d_gene: -
j_gene: TRBJ2-7
abundance: few
v_gene: TRBV7-9
CDR3nt: TGTGCCAGCAGCTTCGGCGGGGTCCCCTCCTACGAGCAGTACTTC
CDR3aa: CASSFGGVPSYEQYF

d_gene: -
j_gene: TRBJ2-1
abundance: -
v_gene: TRBV4-3
CDR3nt: TGCGCCAGCAGCCAATACCCTGGGGGGAATGAGCAGTTCTTC
CDR3aa: CASSQYPGGNEQFF

d_gene: -
j_gene: TRBJ2-3
abundance: -
v_gene: TRBV27
CDR3nt: TGTGCCAGCAGTTTCGGCGACAAAAGCACAGATACGCAGTATTTT
CDR3aa: CASSFGDKSTDTQYF

d_gene: TRBD2
j_gene: TRBJ2-5
abundance: -
v_gene: TRBV6-2/TRBV6-3
CDR3nt: TGTGCCAGCAGTTACTCCCTCGGGACTAGCGGGAGGGCCTCTCAAGAGACCCAGTACTTC
CDR3aa: CASSYSLGTSGRASQETQYF

d_gene: -
j_gene: TRBJ2-7
abundance: -
v_gene: TRBV7-2
CDR3nt: TGTGCCAGCAGCTTACGATTAATGGAGGGCTACGAGCAGTACTTC
CDR3aa: CASSLRLMEGYEQYF

d_gene: TRBD1
j_gene: TRBJ2-1
abundance: -
v_gene: TRBV12-3/TRBV12-4
CDR3nt: TGTGCCAGCAGTAGAAACCGGGACAGGGCCAACAATGAGCAGTTCTTC
CDR3aa: CASSRNRDRANNEQFF

d_gene: -
j_gene: TRBJ2-5
abundance: few
v_gene: TRBV6-2/TRBV6-3
CDR3nt: TGTGCCAGCAGTTATGAGACCCAGTACTTC
CDR3aa: CASSYETQYF

d_gene: -
j_gene: TRBJ1-6
abundance: few
v_gene: TRBV7-9
CDR3nt: TGTGCCAGCAGCCAGGACGGACAGACAGCTTCACCCCTCCACTTT
CDR3aa: CASSQDGQTASPLHF

d_gene: -
j_gene: TRBJ1-3
abundance: -
v_gene: TRBV7-2
CDR3nt: TGTGCCAGCAGCTTAGCGGCAGGGAACGGAAACACCATATATTTT
CDR3aa: CASSLAAGNGNTIYF

d_gene: TRBD1
j_gene: TRBJ1-2
abundance: -
v_gene: TRBV12-3/TRBV12-4
CDR3nt: TGTGCCAGCAGACCAGAACAGGGGTGGGACTATGGCTACACCTTC
CDR3aa: CASRPEQGWDYGYTF

d_gene: -
j_gene: TRBJ2-1
abundance: -
v_gene: TRBV7-9
CDR3nt: TGTGCCAGCTTTAGCGGAGAGGACTCCTACAATGAGCAGTTCTTC
CDR3aa: CASFSGEDSYNEQFF

d_gene: -
j_gene: TRBJ1-4
abundance: few
v_gene: TRBV2
CDR3nt: TGTGCCAGCAGCGACTCGATCTCTGAAAAACTGTTTTTT
CDR3aa: CASSDSISEKLFF

d_gene: TRBD2
j_gene: TRBJ2-3
abundance: few
v_gene: TRBV7-6
CDR3nt: TGTGCCAGCAGCTTTGGGACTAGCATCGATACGCAGTATTTT
CDR3aa: CASSFGTSIDTQYF

d_gene: -
j_gene: TRBJ1-1
abundance: once
v_gene: TRBV30
CDR3nt: TGTGCCTGGGGACAAGAGAACACTGAAGCTTTCTTT
CDR3aa: CAWGQENTEAFF

d_gene: -
j_gene: TRBJ2-5
abundance: few
v_gene: TRBV15
CDR3nt: TGTGCCACCAGCAGCTACAGGGCGCGGGGAGAGACCCAGTACTTC
CDR3aa: CATSSYRARGETQYF

d_gene: -
j_gene: TRBJ2-5
abundance: few
v_gene: TRBV4-1
CDR3nt: TGCGCCAGCAGCCAAGTTCCCGCGTGGCAGACCCAGTACTTC
CDR3aa: CASSQVPAWQTQYF

d_gene: -
j_gene: TRBJ1-2
abundance: -
v_gene: TRBV4-3
CDR3nt: TGCGCCAGCAGCCAAGGGCGCGGGGGGGCTGGGCGCTACACCTTC
CDR3aa: CASSQGRGGAGRYTF

d_gene: TRBD2
j_gene: TRBJ2-3
abundance: -
v_gene: TRBV12-3/TRBV12-4
CDR3nt: TGTGCCAGCAGCCCTTTTAGCGGGGGGACCAGCACAGATACGCAGTATTTT
CDR3aa: CASSPFSGGTSTDTQYF

d_gene: -
j_gene: TRBJ1-2
abundance: -
v_gene: TRBV12-3/TRBV12-4
CDR3nt: TGTGCCAGCAGTTTGGGTTCGGCAGGCTATGGCTACACCTTC
CDR3aa: CASSLGSAGYGYTF

d_gene: -
j_gene: TRBJ2-2
abundance: -
v_gene: TRBV27
CDR3nt: TGTGCCAGCAGTGGGGGCGAGGCCGGGGAGCTGTTTTTT
CDR3aa: CASSGGEAGELFF

d_gene: -
j_gene: TRBJ1-6
abundance: -
v_gene: TRBV4-2
CDR3nt: TGTGCCAGCAGCCAAGCCGGCGGGGGGTATAATTCACCCCTCCACTTT
CDR3aa: CASSQAGGGYNSPLHF

d_gene: -
j_gene: TRBJ1-1
abundance: few
v_gene: TRBV2
CDR3nt: TGTGCCAGCAGTGAATCTGGCGGGACATTCGGAGCTTTCTTT
CDR3aa: CASSESGGTFGAFF